This T cell receptor (beta chain) was sequenced in a study of beta chain features in type 1 diabetes. As every portion of the isolated RNA was reverse transcribed, the sequencing read expressed TCRB transcripts. TCRdb's copy holds only in-frame clones and misses some; the assay was immunoSEQ multiplex PCR. The table lists around 300,000 clones, 8% of them singletons. The CDR3 is made up of 13 amino acids. The germline gives CDR1 KGHSH, CDR2 LQKENI. With 6 bases removed from V and 4 bases from J, the gap between germline ends came to 12 bases. Sample: central memory CD4+ T cells from blood. This sequence originates from a young woman in good health. The genes are TRBV18 and TRBJ2-5; tentative D call: TRBD2 (6 bases). This chain's CDR3 is CASSRDSRETQYF. DNA of the CDR3: TGTGCCAGCTCCCGGGACTCCAGAGAGACCCAGTACTTC.